A selection of T cell receptor beta chains follows, all from one sample in a study of blood T cell repertoires in COVID-19. Measured with immunoSEQ multiplex PCR; TCRdb has only the in-frame clones, and not every one. The table lists 150,000 to 190,000 clones, 80% to 90% of them singletons. Material: peripheral blood. These receptors all come from a woman in her sixties or seventies with COVID-19, enrolled during active disease. Both conserved end residues are part of each CDR3. A D gene is named only where the DNA matches it firmly. The size field is filled for only some rows; it gives once, few, many or a size class.

CDR3aa: CASGQGVNTEAFF
CDR3nt: TGTGCCAGTGGTCAGGGGGTGAACACTGAAGCTTTCTTT
v_gene: TRBV19
j_gene: TRBJ1-1
abundance: once
d_gene: TRBD1

CDR3aa: CASSVLSMNTEAFF
CDR3nt: TGTGCCAGCAGCGTTTTGAGTATGAACACTGAAGCTTTCTTT
v_gene: TRBV9
j_gene: TRBJ1-1
abundance: -
d_gene: -

CDR3aa: CASSRGGTEAFF
CDR3nt: TGTGCCAGTAGTAGAGGCGGCACTGAAGCTTTCTTT
v_gene: TRBV19
j_gene: TRBJ1-1
abundance: -
d_gene: -

CDR3aa: CAWSVGGRAEAFF
CDR3nt: TGTGCCTGGAGTGTAGGGGGTAGGGCGGAAGCTTTCTTT
v_gene: TRBV30
j_gene: TRBJ1-1
abundance: -
d_gene: -

CDR3aa: CASSTGLDTEAFF
CDR3nt: TGCGCCAGCAGTACAGGCTTGGACACTGAAGCTTTCTTT
v_gene: TRBV5-1
j_gene: TRBJ1-1
abundance: -
d_gene: -

CDR3aa: CASSEGGYKPQHF
CDR3nt: TGTGCCAGCAGTGAAGGCGGGTATAAGCCCCAGCATTTT
v_gene: TRBV6-1
j_gene: TRBJ1-5
abundance: few
d_gene: -

CDR3aa: CASNPPGGRELFF
CDR3nt: TGTGCCAGCAACCCCCCGGGGGGACGGGAGCTGTTTTTT
v_gene: TRBV6-5
j_gene: TRBJ2-2
abundance: -
d_gene: TRBD2

CDR3aa: CASGLFLLSGSSYNEQFF
CDR3nt: TGTGCTAGTGGTTTATTCCTACTAAGCGGTAGCTCCTACAATGAGCAGTTCTTC
v_gene: TRBV12-5
j_gene: TRBJ2-1
abundance: -
d_gene: -

CDR3aa: CASSLGPGELFF
CDR3nt: TGTGCCAGCAGTCTAGGCCCCGGGGAGCTGTTTTTT
v_gene: TRBV2
j_gene: TRBJ2-2
abundance: -
d_gene: -

CDR3aa: CSVEVWAGGNTIYF
CDR3nt: TGCAGCGTTGAAGTCTGGGCGGGTGGAAACACCATATATTTT
v_gene: TRBV29-1
j_gene: TRBJ1-3
abundance: -
d_gene: -

CDR3aa: CASSLYVGGVEKLFF
CDR3nt: TGTGCCAGCAGTTTATATGTTGGGGGCGTTGAAAAACTGTTTTTT
v_gene: TRBV27
j_gene: TRBJ1-4
abundance: -
d_gene: -

CDR3aa: CASSRRGDTEAFF
CDR3nt: TGTGCCAGCAGTAGGCGGGGAGACACTGAAGCTTTCTTT
v_gene: TRBV6-5
j_gene: TRBJ1-1
abundance: -
d_gene: -

CDR3aa: CASSDYRGQAEAFF
CDR3nt: TGTGCCAGCAGTGATTACAGGGGGCAGGCTGAAGCTTTCTTT
v_gene: TRBV6-1
j_gene: TRBJ1-1
abundance: -
d_gene: TRBD1

CDR3aa: CASSLYPSGREETQYF
CDR3nt: TGTGCCAGCAGCTTATACCCTAGCGGGAGGGAAGAGACCCAGTACTTC
v_gene: TRBV11-2
j_gene: TRBJ2-5
abundance: -
d_gene: TRBD2

CDR3aa: CASSVGLAGMGEQFF
CDR3nt: TGTGCCAGCAGCGTAGGACTAGCGGGAATGGGTGAGCAGTTCTTC
v_gene: TRBV9
j_gene: TRBJ2-1
abundance: -
d_gene: TRBD2

CDR3aa: CASSPSSLLQGYHNEQFF
CDR3nt: TGCGCCAGCAGCCCATCGAGCTTGTTACAGGGGTACCACAATGAGCAGTTCTTC
v_gene: TRBV5-1
j_gene: TRBJ2-1
abundance: -
d_gene: TRBD1

CDR3aa: CATSRRDRRDYGYTF
CDR3nt: TGTGCCACCAGCAGAAGGGACAGGCGGGACTATGGCTACACCTTC
v_gene: TRBV15
j_gene: TRBJ1-2
abundance: -
d_gene: TRBD1

CDR3aa: CASTSKRGKNEKLFF
CDR3nt: TGTGCCAGCACCTCGAAGCGAGGGAAGAATGAAAAACTGTTTTTT
v_gene: TRBV6-5
j_gene: TRBJ1-4
abundance: -
d_gene: -

CDR3aa: CASSDRGTARLYTF
CDR3nt: TGTGCCAGCAGTGACCGAGGGACAGCGCGGCTCTACACCTTC
v_gene: TRBV6-1
j_gene: TRBJ1-2
abundance: few
d_gene: TRBD1

CDR3aa: CASFRVSGNTIYF
CDR3nt: TGTGCCAGCTTCAGGGTTTCTGGAAACACCATATATTTT
v_gene: TRBV2
j_gene: TRBJ1-3
abundance: once
d_gene: -

CDR3aa: CASAADRGGYGYTF
CDR3nt: TGTGCCAGCGCCGCGGACAGGGGGGGCTATGGCTACACCTTC
v_gene: TRBV14
j_gene: TRBJ1-2
abundance: -
d_gene: TRBD1

CDR3aa: CASKMTPGGNTIYF
CDR3nt: TGTGCCAGCAAAATGACACCAGGTGGAAACACCATATATTTT
v_gene: TRBV6-5
j_gene: TRBJ1-3
abundance: once
d_gene: -

CDR3aa: CASSPFRDRDSPLHF
CDR3nt: TGTGCCAGCAGCCCCTTCCGGGACAGGGATTCACCCCTCCACTTT
v_gene: TRBV9
j_gene: TRBJ1-6
abundance: -
d_gene: TRBD1

CDR3aa: CATAGFPGNTIYF
CDR3nt: TGTGCCACCGCGGGGTTCCCTGGAAACACCATATATTTT
v_gene: TRBV7-8
j_gene: TRBJ1-3
abundance: -
d_gene: -

CDR3aa: CASSNRLAGGLSEQFF
CDR3nt: TGTGCCAGCAGCAACCGACTAGCGGGCGGCCTAAGCGAGCAGTTCTTC
v_gene: TRBV11-2
j_gene: TRBJ2-1
abundance: -
d_gene: TRBD2

CDR3aa: CASSFSLSNYGYTF
CDR3nt: TGTGCCAGCAGCTTTTCTTTGTCTAACTATGGCTACACCTTC
v_gene: TRBV7-8
j_gene: TRBJ1-2
abundance: -
d_gene: -

CDR3aa: CASSYIDNGGYTF
CDR3nt: TGTGCCAGCAGTTATATCGACAACGGAGGCTACACCTTC
v_gene: TRBV6-6
j_gene: TRBJ1-2
abundance: -
d_gene: -

CDR3aa: CASTPSGSNEQFF
CDR3nt: TGTGCCAGCACCCCTAGCGGGAGTAATGAGCAGTTCTTC
v_gene: TRBV11-3
j_gene: TRBJ2-1
abundance: -
d_gene: TRBD2

CDR3aa: CASSFGAGVGTDTQYF
CDR3nt: TGTGCCAGCAGCTTCGGAGCGGGGGTAGGCACAGATACGCAGTATTTT
v_gene: TRBV7-9
j_gene: TRBJ2-3
abundance: -
d_gene: TRBD2

CDR3aa: CASSLVGLNYGYTF
CDR3nt: TGTGCCAGCAGCTTGGTTGGGCTGAACTATGGCTACACCTTC
v_gene: TRBV5-8
j_gene: TRBJ1-2
abundance: -
d_gene: -

CDR3aa: CASSSFSMPKEQFF
CDR3nt: TGTGCCAGCAGTTCCTTTTCTATGCCTAAGGAGCAGTTCTTC
v_gene: TRBV6-2/TRBV6-3
j_gene: TRBJ2-1
abundance: -
d_gene: -

CDR3aa: CASSGPGVGEQFF
CDR3nt: TGTGCCAGCAGTGGACCAGGGGTTGGTGAGCAGTTCTTC
v_gene: TRBV27
j_gene: TRBJ2-1
abundance: -
d_gene: -

CDR3aa: CASSVITGITEAFF
CDR3nt: TGTGCCAGCAGCGTTATCACAGGGATCACTGAAGCTTTCTTT
v_gene: TRBV9
j_gene: TRBJ1-1
abundance: -
d_gene: -

CDR3aa: CASSIVGKYNEQFF
CDR3nt: TGTGCCAGTAGTATAGTGGGCAAGTACAATGAGCAGTTCTTC
v_gene: TRBV19
j_gene: TRBJ2-1
abundance: -
d_gene: -

CDR3aa: CASTLRREGGYTF
CDR3nt: TGTGCCAGCACCCTCCGGCGGGAGGGAGGCTACACCTTC
v_gene: TRBV6-5
j_gene: TRBJ1-2
abundance: -
d_gene: -

CDR3aa: CASSESPGGTIYF
CDR3nt: TGCGCCAGCAGTGAGTCCCCCGGTGGCACCATATATTTT
v_gene: TRBV10-1
j_gene: TRBJ1-3
abundance: -
d_gene: -

CDR3aa: CASSPTGGSNEQYF
CDR3nt: TGCGCCAGCAGCCCAACAGGGGGCAGCAACGAGCAGTACTTC
v_gene: TRBV5-1
j_gene: TRBJ2-7
abundance: -
d_gene: TRBD1

CDR3aa: CASSPSGTGRITEAFF
CDR3nt: TGTGCCAGCTCACCATCGGGGACAGGGCGGATCACTGAAGCTTTCTTT
v_gene: TRBV18
j_gene: TRBJ1-1
abundance: -
d_gene: TRBD1

CDR3aa: CASSLMGTGTDQPQHF
CDR3nt: TGTGCCAGCAGTTTAATGGGGACAGGGACGGATCAGCCCCAGCATTTT
v_gene: TRBV27
j_gene: TRBJ1-5
abundance: -
d_gene: TRBD1

CDR3aa: CASSEWTEDYQPQHF
CDR3nt: TGTGCCAGCAGTGAGTGGACGGAGGATTATCAGCCCCAGCATTTT
v_gene: TRBV6-1
j_gene: TRBJ1-5
abundance: -
d_gene: -

CDR3aa: CASKSTVNTEAFF
CDR3nt: TGTGCCAGCAAGAGTACAGTTAACACTGAAGCTTTCTTT
v_gene: TRBV6-5
j_gene: TRBJ1-1
abundance: -
d_gene: -

CDR3aa: CAWSVGTGGKNSPLHF
CDR3nt: TGTGCCTGGAGTGTAGGAACGGGGGGAAAAAATTCACCCCTCCACTTT
v_gene: TRBV30
j_gene: TRBJ1-6
abundance: -
d_gene: -

CDR3aa: CASSFPGARASGANVLTF
CDR3nt: TGTGCCAGCAGCTTCCCAGGTGCACGTGCCTCTGGGGCCAACGTCCTGACTTTC
v_gene: TRBV7-8
j_gene: TRBJ2-6
abundance: -
d_gene: -

CDR3aa: CASSLTGGAERLNEQFF
CDR3nt: TGTGCCAGCAGCTTAACGGGGGGAGCTGAGAGACTCAATGAGCAGTTCTTC
v_gene: TRBV7-3
j_gene: TRBJ2-1
abundance: -
d_gene: -

CDR3aa: CASRETGGSGQPQHF
CDR3nt: TGCGCCAGCAGAGAAACAGGGGGCTCCGGACAGCCCCAGCATTTT
v_gene: TRBV10-2
j_gene: TRBJ1-5
abundance: -
d_gene: TRBD1

CDR3aa: CAISPQGFNTEAFF
CDR3nt: TGTGCCATCAGCCCACAGGGGTTCAACACTGAAGCTTTCTTT
v_gene: TRBV10-3
j_gene: TRBJ1-1
abundance: -
d_gene: TRBD1

CDR3aa: CASSGGNENGYRGTYNEQFF
CDR3nt: TGCGCCAGCAGTGGAGGGAATGAGAATGGGTACAGGGGCACCTACAATGAGCAGTTCTTC
v_gene: TRBV10-1
j_gene: TRBJ2-1
abundance: -
d_gene: TRBD1

CDR3aa: CASSYERNQPQHF
CDR3nt: TGTGCCAGCAGTTACGAGAGGAATCAGCCCCAGCATTTT
v_gene: TRBV6-5
j_gene: TRBJ1-5
abundance: -
d_gene: -

CDR3aa: CASSYGTEETEAFF
CDR3nt: TGTGCCAGCAGCTACGGGACAGAGGAGACTGAAGCTTTCTTT
v_gene: TRBV9
j_gene: TRBJ1-1
abundance: -
d_gene: TRBD1

CDR3aa: CASRDRGNRNEQFF
CDR3nt: TGTGCCAGCCGGGACAGGGGAAATAGAAATGAGCAGTTCTTC
v_gene: TRBV6-5
j_gene: TRBJ2-1
abundance: -
d_gene: TRBD1

CDR3aa: CASSLDRGLDTQYF
CDR3nt: TGTGCCAGCAGCTTAGATAGGGGGTTAGATACGCAGTATTTT
v_gene: TRBV11-2
j_gene: TRBJ2-3
abundance: -
d_gene: -